These 9 T cell receptor beta chains were sequenced from one sample in a study of T-cell memory formation after mild COVID-19. MiXCR, applied by TCRdb to the 5' RACE reads, yields one record per CDR3 protein. The repertoire holds about 49,000 distinct CDR3 sequences, with approximately 8% as singletons. Sequencing was carried out using PBMCs or a T cell subset sorted from them (not recorded which). Receptor source: a man younger than 35 who had mild COVID-19 (a few samples of this study predate the infection). Cell type and time point are not known.

The sample holds a few counts of this clonotype. The chain uses TRBV7-2 and TRBJ2-5, with D perhaps TRBD2 (5 bases). The germline V and J ends were trimmed by 5 bases and 2 bases, with 15 bases remaining between them. The CDR3 spans 15 residues. CDR1 and CDR2 (germline): SGHTA, FQGNSA. CDR3 in amino acids: CASSHQLGRQETQYF. As DNA, the CDR3 is TGTGCCAGCAGCCATCAACTTGGGAGACAAGAGACCCAGTACTTC.

The chain recombines TRBV5-1 with TRBJ1-2; tentative D call: TRBD1 (6 bases). Trimming took off 0 bases at V and 2 bases at J, with 11 bases between the two ends. The CDR3 contains 15 residues. The germline V gene encodes CDR1 SGHRS and CDR2 YFSETQ. CDR3 nucleotides: TGCGCCAGCAGCTTGGAACCTACAGGGAACTATGGCTACACCTTC. Its translation: CASSLEPTGNYGYTF.

The chain combines TRBV28 with TRBJ2-7, with TRBD2 identical over 10 bases. In germline, CDR1 is MDHEN, CDR2 SYDVKM. Trimming at V came to 8 bases and at J to 7 bases, leaving 2 bases not matched to a gene. The CDR3 is 11 residues long. The CDR3 loop reads CASGLAEEQYV. The CDR3 DNA reads as TGTGCCAGCGGACTAGCGGAAGAGCAGTACGTC.

The chain has TRBV5-1 and TRBJ2-5; D might be TRBD2 (5 bases). CDR3 size: 15 residues. The germline V and J ends were trimmed by 4 bases and 4 bases, with 17 bases remaining between them. Germline-derived CDR1 and CDR2 are SGHRS and YFSETQ. The CDR3 nucleotides are TGCGCCAGCAGCCTTTCTCGGGGAAAGGGAGAGACCCAGTACTTC. Its translation is CASSLSRGKGETQYF.

This chain connects TRBV20-1 to TRBJ2-7; 11 bases map to TRBD2. Unmatched junction bases numbered 16, after V lost 8 bases and J lost 7 bases. CDR1 is DFQATT, CDR2 SNEGSKA, per germline (reference sequence). This CDR3 comprises 15 residues. CDR3 bases: TGCAGTACCCCAGCCCCCCTAGCGGGGGGAGAGGAGCAGTACTTC. Its translation is CSTPAPLAGGEEQYF.

The chain uses TRBV28 and TRBJ2-1; unclear D gene. Germline V gene sequence: CDR1 MDHEN, CDR2 SYDVKM. V dropped 10 bases and J dropped 9 bases, with 19 bases sitting between them. This CDR3 spans 13 amino acids. The DNA of the CDR3 is TGTGCCATGCGGACGGCCAGAGGTGGTGAGCAGTTCTTC. Protein product: CAMRTARGGEQFF.

This chain connects TRBV11-3 to TRBJ2-3; D is ambiguous. Trimming took 5 bases from V and 2 from J, leaving 14 bases between them. Germline assignment: CDR1 SGHNT and CDR2 YENEEA. The CDR3 covers 15 residues. The CDR3, as DNA: TGTGCCAGCAGCCCCCAGTACAGCACCACAGATACGCAGTATTTT. Translation gives CASSPQYSTTDTQYF.

The sample holds many counts of this clonotype. This chain connects TRBV2 to TRBJ2-7; D remains ambiguous. CDR3 length equals 11 residues. Trimming stripped 5 bases from V and 0 bases from J, with 2 bases between. In germline, CDR1 is SNHLY, CDR2 FYNNEI. In nucleotides, the CDR3 is TGTGCCAGCAGTTACTCCTACGAGCAGTACGTC. Amino acid sequence: CASSYSYEQYV.

This clonotype appeared many times. V gene TRBV11-3 combines with J gene TRBJ2-2; 11 nucleotides align to TRBD2. CDR3 length: 16 residues. With 5 bases clipped from V and 0 bases from J, the junction kept 2 bases outside the gene matches. The germline CDR1 and CDR2 sequences are SGHNT and YENEEA. CDR3 sequence: CASSSSGGANTGELFF. The CDR3 DNA is TGTGCCAGCAGCAGTAGCGGGGGGGCGAACACCGGGGAGCTGTTTTTT.